Sequencing of this T cell receptor beta chain was carried out in a study of Ad26.COV2.S vaccination and SARS-CoV-2 variants. Treatment in this sample: about 20 received Ad26.COV2.S at low or high dose, single or two shots; 5 received placebo; per-sample allocation not given. Following the first vaccine or placebo injection, samples were taken on day 63. Looked up from germline, CDR1 is MNHEY and CDR2 is SVGEGT. V lost 4 bases and J lost 2, with 16 bases in between. The CDR3 extends over 16 amino acids. Clones were sequenced by immunoSEQ multiplex PCR, and TCRdb holds only the in-frame ones, with some missing. The table records some 270,000 clones, 87% of them present only once.

The receptor's source is a person between 18 and 59 years old who received the Ad26.COV2.S COVID-19 vaccine or a placebo. V and J are TRBV6-2 or TRBV6-3 and TRBJ2-3; tentatively, D is TRBD1 or TRBD2 (5 bases each). Sequenced material: peripheral blood, taken in a trial of Ad26.COV2.S vaccine versus placebo. The CDR3 DNA sequence: TGTGCCAGCAGTTGGCCCCCGGGACCCCTCACAGATACGCAGTATTTT. Its protein is CASSWPPGPLTDTQYF.